Shown below are 31 T cell receptor beta chains from a single sample sequenced in a study of beta chain features in type 1 diabetes. Findings and limits, study-wide: TCRB CDR3 length was moderately but significantly reduced in all four CD4+ subsets of Type 1 diabetes patients.

All of the isolated RNA was reverse transcribed, so expressed TCRB transcripts were sequenced. Measured with immunoSEQ multiplex PCR; TCRdb has only the in-frame clones, and not every one. Of about 660,000 clones listed, 11% to 15% were seen once; the top ten hold approximately 0.043%. No antigen is known for these receptors. Sequenced sample: naive CD4+ T cells from blood. All receptors derive from a man younger than 35 with type 1 diabetes.

This sequence joins TRBV5-4 and TRBJ2-3; 10 nucleotides line up with TRBD2. V lost 3 bases, J lost 0 bases, and 7 bases stayed unmatched. This CDR3 is 17 amino acids long. CDR1 SGHNT and CDR2 YYREEE come from the germline V gene (reference sequence). The CDR3 nucleotides read TGTGCCAGCAGCTCGAGGACTAGCGGATCTAGCACAGATACGCAGTATTTT. Its translation: CASSSRTSGSSTDTQYF.

The J gene is TRBJ1-1, the V gene TRBV29-1; D uncertain. Trimming removed 6 bases at V and 1 base at J, with 15 bases between. The CDR3 spans 14 residues. In germline, CDR1 is SQVTM, CDR2 ANQGSEA. The CDR3: CSVTFRWRNTEAFF. The CDR3 DNA reads TGCAGCGTAACCTTCAGGTGGAGGAACACTGAAGCTTTCTTT.

Of note for this clone: The junction shows a germline mismatch at one end, possibly a read error. The rearrangement links TRBV7-7 to TRBJ2-1, with D tentatively TRBD1 (6 bases). The germline CDR1 and CDR2 sequences are SSHAT and FNYEAQ (reference sequence). The CDR3 sequence is 15 residues long. CDR3 coding DNA: TGTGCTAGCAGCTTGGGGACACCATCCTACAATGAGCAGTTCTTC. Protein sequence: CASSLGTPSYNEQFF.

This clone has more than one count but fewer than ten. This chain connects TRBV6-5 to TRBJ1-2; the D gene is possibly TRBD1 (5 bases). Germline V lookup: CDR1 MNHEY, CDR2 SVGAGI. The CDR3 has 15 residues. Trimming shortened V by 6 bases and J by 0 bases, and 14 bases separated the two germline ends. The CDR3 bases are TGTGCCAGCAGGCCTGACAGAAACGCTAACTATGGCTACACCTTC. Translating it yields CASRPDRNANYGYTF.

This clone was detected a few times. The V gene is TRBV19, the J gene TRBJ1-4; 7 nucleotides align to TRBD1. Germline V CDR1 and CDR2: LNHDA, SQIVND (reference sequence). J gave up 6 bases and V 7 bases, and 8 bases lay outside the gene matches. The CDR3 covers 14 residues. The CDR3 DNA reads as TGTGCCAGTAAGACCGGGACAGTGGATGAAAAACTGTTTTTT. It yields the protein CASKTGTVDEKLFF.

This clone has a handful of counts. The chain links TRBV28 to TRBJ1-1; TRBD1 aligns across 8 bases. This CDR3 is 15 amino acids long. The germline V gene has CDR1 MDHEN and CDR2 SYDVKM. V was clipped by 7 bases and J by 5 bases; unmatched bases: 12. The CDR3 DNA reads TGTGCCAGCAACCCCGCTGGACAGGGAAAAACTGAAGCTTTCTTT. Protein: CASNPAGQGKTEAFF.

The V call is TRBV9, the J call TRBJ2-1; 9 bases are a match to TRBD1. Germline V gives CDR1 SGDLS, CDR2 YYNGEE. J gave up 5 bases and V 3 bases, and 9 bases lay outside the gene matches. CDR3 size: 16 residues. The CDR3 DNA is TGTGCCAGCAGCGAAGGACAGGGGTTGGGTAACAATGAGCAGTTCTTC. Residues: CASSEGQGLGNNEQFF.

This clone was detected a few times. The rearrangement joins TRBV29-1 to TRBJ2-5; D unclear. Germline-derived CDR1 and CDR2 are SQVTM and ANQGSEA. CDR3 size: 15 residues. V was trimmed by 7 bases and J by 5 bases, leaving 23 bases between them. Here the CDR3 DNA reads TGCAGCGCCGGCGATCCCGCGAGGCCCGATGAGACCCAGTACTTC. It encodes CSAGDPARPDETQYF. The full variable domain, completed using reference TRBV29-1 and TRBJ2-5, is SAVISQKPSRDICQRGTSLTIQCQVDSQVTMMFWYRQQPGQSLTLIATANQGSEATYESGFVIDKFPISRPNLTFSTLTVSNMSPEDSSIYLCSAGDPARPDETQYFGPGTRLLVL.

The table lists this clone with a few counts. The chain carries TRBV2 and TRBJ1-6, with D possibly matching TRBD1 (5 bases). Germline values: CDR1 SNHLY, CDR2 FYNNEI. The CDR3 loop spans 12 amino acids. The CDR3 loop is CAAGTGNSPLHF. In nucleotides, the CDR3 is TGTGCAGCAGGGACGGGGAATTCACCCCTCCACTTT.

The CDR3 nucleotides read TGTGCCTGGAGTGTATCCATGACTAGCGGGAGCCCGAATGAGCAGTTCTTC. Residues: CAWSVSMTSGSPNEQFF. The chain combines TRBV30 with TRBJ2-1, with 12 nucleotides matching TRBD2. Germline V gene data show CDR1 as GTSNPN and CDR2 as SVGIG (reference sequence). The CDR3 has 17 residues. The V gene end was trimmed by 0 bases and the J gene end by 7 bases; junction bases not matched to a gene: 10.

This clone was seen a few times. This rearrangement joins TRBV21-1 to TRBJ2-1. TRBV21-1 is a pseudogene. The CDR3 runs to 14 residues. The CDR3, as DNA: TGTGCCAGCAGCAAAGTTGAGCCCTGGGGTGAGCAGTTCTTC. Translation: CASSKVEPWGEQFF.

This clone came up a few times. The chain links TRBV28 to TRBJ1-5; TRBD1 agrees at 8 bases. This CDR3 region has 13 residues. Unmatched junction bases numbered 7, after V lost 8 bases and J lost 7 bases. The germline gives CDR1 MDHEN, CDR2 SYDVKM. CDR3 DNA sequence: TGTGCCAGCGGGCTGGACAGGGAACAGCCCCAGCATTTT. It specifies CASGLDREQPQHF.

V usage is TRBV20-1 and J usage is TRBJ1-1, with a possible D match to TRBD1 (5 bases). Trimming left V 6 bases short and J 5 bases short, with 10 bases between. Germline V lookup: CDR1 DFQATT, CDR2 SNEGSKA (reference sequence). The CDR3 covers 11 residues. The CDR3 protein is CSALRGTEAFF. The CDR3 DNA sequence: TGCAGTGCCCTGCGGGGGACTGAAGCTTTCTTT.

This clone was seen a handful of times. The chain has TRBV5-1 and TRBJ1-1; TRBD1 is a possible D gene (5 bases). The germline gives CDR1 SGHRS, CDR2 YFSETQ. This CDR3 has 14 residues. V lost 2 bases and J lost 7, with 15 bases in between. The CDR3 sequence: CASSLGALAGEAFF. CDR3 DNA: TGCGCCAGCAGCTTAGGGGCCCTAGCGGGTGAAGCTTTCTTT.

The J gene is TRBJ1-5, the V gene TRBV4-3; D unresolved. This CDR3 is 15 amino acids long. The V end lost 4 bases, the J end lost 4 bases, and 14 bases lay between the germline ends. Germline V gene data show CDR1 as LGHNA and CDR2 as YSLEER. CDR3 sequence: CASSRGGVGNQPQHF. The CDR3 region has the DNA TGCGCCAGCAGCCGAGGAGGAGTAGGGAATCAGCCCCAGCATTTT.

This clone was seen only once. This rearrangement joins TRBV5-1 to TRBJ2-5; D is uncertain. Looked up from germline, CDR1 is SGHRS and CDR2 is YFSETQ. V was cut by 0 bases and J by 5 bases, with 17 bases left in between. This CDR3 is 16 amino acids long. The CDR3 region has the DNA TGCGCCAGCAGCTTGGCTGGGCCATCCCTTGGGGAGACCCAGTACTTC. Protein product: CASSLAGPSLGETQYF.

The CDR3 loop reads CASSFTSGRANEQFF. In DNA form, the CDR3 reads TGTGCCAGCAGCTTCACTAGCGGGAGGGCCAATGAGCAGTTCTTC. The V and J genes are TRBV13 and TRBJ2-1, with TRBD2 identical over 13 bases. CDR1 and CDR2 (germline): PRHDT, FYEKMQ (reference sequence). The V and J ends lost 3 bases and 6 bases, in that order; junction bases with no gene match: 2. The CDR3 is made up of 15 amino acids.

J is TRBJ2-7 and V is TRBV13; 7 nucleotides line up with TRBD1. V trimming: 11 bases; J trimming: 0 bases; junction bases outside the gene matches: 13. Germline CDR1 reads PRHDT; CDR2 reads FYEKMQ (reference sequence). This CDR3 region has 15 residues. The CDR3 region has the DNA TGTGCCTCCCGAAAAGCAGGGACAGCCTCCTACGAGCAGTACTTC. Translated, it gives CASRKAGTASYEQYF.

This clone was seen a handful of times. The rearrangement links TRBV5-4 to TRBJ2-3, with D hard to call. This CDR3 region has 12 residues. Germline V gene sequence: CDR1 SGHNT, CDR2 YYREEE (reference sequence). Between the trimmed V and J ends, which lost 3 bases and 0 bases, there was a span of 2 bases. The CDR3 nucleotides read TGTGCCAGCAGCTCTAGCACAGATACGCAGTATTTT. The encoded protein is CASSSSTDTQYF.

This chain uses TRBV6-1 with TRBJ1-1; D not certain. CDR1 is MNHNS and CDR2 is SASEGT in the germline V gene. The V end lost 2 bases, the J end lost 4 bases, and 5 bases lay between the germline ends. The CDR3 spans 12 residues. CDR3 nucleotide sequence: TGTGCCAGCAGTGAATGGTTCACTGAAGCTTTCTTT. The encoded protein is CASSEWFTEAFF.

The rearrangement links TRBV2 to TRBJ2-3; tentatively, D is TRBD1 (7 bases). The CDR3 contains 15 residues. The ends were cut back, 6 bases at V and 5 bases at J, with 18 bases in the middle. Looked up from germline, CDR1 is SNHLY and CDR2 is FYNNEI. CDR3 sequence (DNA): TGTGCCAGCAGCCAGGGGGGCCGAACTGTAGATACGCAGTATTTT. Translated: CASSQGGRTVDTQYF.

This clone has a handful of counts. The J gene is TRBJ1-2, the V gene TRBV4-1; D is possibly TRBD1 (6 bases). The V end was cut by 3 bases, the J end by 6 bases, with 20 bases between. Germline V gives CDR1 MGHRA, CDR2 YSYEKL. The CDR3 runs 16 residues. The CDR3 loop reads CASSQTPFYRADGYTF. CDR3 nucleotide sequence: TGCGCCAGCAGCCAGACTCCCTTTTACAGGGCTGATGGCTACACCTTC.

With regard to this clone: In the same sample, other DNA sequences code for this CDR3. The rearrangement uses TRBV30 and TRBJ2-5; D is unclear. The germline V and J ends were trimmed by 0 bases and 5 bases, with 7 bases remaining between them. The CDR3 contains 12 residues. The germline V gene has CDR1 GTSNPN and CDR2 SVGIG (reference sequence). The CDR3 sequence is CAWSVVRETQYF. As DNA, the CDR3 is TGTGCCTGGAGTGTAGTGCGGGAGACCCAGTACTTC.

V and J are TRBV4-3 and TRBJ1-2; no clear D gene. This CDR3 has 15 residues. Germline values: CDR1 LGHNA, CDR2 YSLEER. V was cut by 0 bases and J by 3 bases, with 11 bases left in between. CDR3 sequence (DNA): TGCGCCAGCAGCCAAGAAAGCCGCCCCTACTATGGCTACACCTTC. Translating it yields CASSQESRPYYGYTF.

This clone has only a few counts. The chain links TRBV4-2 to TRBJ1-5; 9 bases line up with TRBD1. The germline V gene has CDR1 LGHNA and CDR2 YNFKEQ. This CDR3 has 17 residues. The V segment lost 0 bases and the J segment 3 bases; nucleotides outside the gene matches: 6. The CDR3 here is CASSQDLGTGYNQPQHF. In nucleotides, the CDR3 is TGTGCCAGCAGCCAAGATCTGGGGACAGGGTACAATCAGCCCCAGCATTTT.

This clone showed up just a few times. The rearrangement uses TRBV5-1 and TRBJ2-5; the D gene is possibly TRBD2 (6 bases). Trimming took off 1 base at V and 3 bases at J, with 10 bases between the two ends. Germline-derived CDR1 and CDR2 are SGHRS and YFSETQ. This CDR3 is 14 amino acids long. For the CDR3, the DNA is TGCGCCAGCAGCTTGCCCGGGACTGAAGAGACCCAGTACTTC. Translating gives CASSLPGTEETQYF.

This sequence joins TRBV11-1 and TRBJ2-7, with D possibly being TRBD1 (6 bases). The CDR3 consists of 17 residues. Trimming cost V 0 bases and J 2 bases, with 17 bases left between them. Germline V gene lookup returns CDR1 SGHAT and CDR2 FQDESV (reference sequence). CDR3 sequence reads: CASSLALRAGVPYEQYF. CDR3 coding DNA: TGTGCCAGCAGCTTAGCGCTTCGGGCAGGGGTGCCCTACGAGCAGTACTTC.

Written as DNA, the CDR3 is TGTGCCAGCAGTCCGGGACCGCACACAGATACGCAGTATTTT. Translating it yields CASSPGPHTDTQYF. This rearrangement joins TRBV2 to TRBJ2-3; D may be TRBD1 or TRBD2 (5 bases each). Germline loops: CDR1 SNHLY, CDR2 FYNNEI. The CDR3 totals 14 residues. Trimming left V 5 bases short and J 2 bases short, with 11 bases between.

The DNA of the CDR3 is TGTGCCAGCAGCCCGACGGGGGTGAAGAATTCACCCCTCCACTTT. This codes for CASSPTGVKNSPLHF. V and J are TRBV7-6 and TRBJ1-6; perhaps TRBD1 as D (5 bases). Germline V lookup: CDR1 SGHVS, CDR2 FNYEAQ. V lost 5 bases and J 7 bases, leaving 15 bases between the germline ends. The CDR3 has 15 amino acids.

The chain has TRBV29-1 and TRBJ2-2; the D gene is possibly TRBD2 (6 bases). The CDR3 is made up of 14 amino acids. V shed 7 bases and J shed 6 bases, with 18 bases lying between them. CDR1 and CDR2 from the germline V gene are SQVTM and ANQGSEA. The CDR3 DNA reads TGCAGCGGCCCGGAGGGTTGGTCCCCCGGGGAGCTGTTTTTT. Residues: CSGPEGWSPGELFF.

V gene TRBV4-2 combines with J gene TRBJ1-1, with D unresolved. The CDR3 length is 14 residues. Germline assignment: CDR1 LGHNA and CDR2 YNFKEQ. The V end was cut by 0 bases, the J end by 1 base, with 6 bases between. The CDR3: CASSQDWGNTEAFF. In DNA, the CDR3 is TGTGCCAGCAGCCAAGATTGGGGGAACACTGAAGCTTTCTTT.